This entry is about one TCR beta chain. The source of the sample is a study of T cells expressing NK-cell markers. Reprocessing the 5' RACE reads, TCRdb reports a single entry for every CDR3 protein and omits DNA. The sample includes hundreds of thousands of distinct CDR3 sequences. This CDR3 region has 16 residues. Per the germline V gene, CDR1 is SQVTM and CDR2 is ANQGSEA. The clonotype comes from a woman between 18 and 70 years old in good health. The sample comprised blood T cells: a sorted CD56 or NKG2C T cell subset, CD4+ or CD8+ T cells, or bulk PBMC T cells (not recorded which). The rearrangement joins TRBV29-1 to TRBJ2-5; TCRdb reports TRBD2, a call that lacks DNA to check it against. CDR3 residues: CSVEDQLGLGIETQYF.